This TCR beta chain was retrieved from a study of T cells in Graves' hyperthyroidism and ophthalmopathy (dated by TCRdb to 2018 to 2020). A note on the overall study: Peripheral blood was collected at initial diagnosis, before any treatment. A discovery cohort of about 95 patients, 43 with Graves' ophthalmopathy and fewer than 65 with stable Graves' hyperthyroidism, was used to find distinguishing TCR V-J signatures. Whether ophthalmopathy could be predicted prospectively was tested in an independent validation cohort made up of roughly 19 hyperthyroidism patients plus 17 patients who later progressed to ophthalmopathy. For training and testing, the 80 to 100 patients in the discovery cohort were randomly divided in a 7:3 ratio. The study also compared thyroid tissue and blood T-cell repertoires from roughly 6 Graves' hyperthyroidism patients. Following sampling, methimazole starting at 30 mg daily was given to hyperthyroidism patients, and high-dose intravenous methylprednisolone was given to ophthalmopathy patients. TCR Vbeta CDR3 sequencing of fewer than 150 peripheral blood samples (roughly 41 ophthalmopathy, 70 to 85 hyperthyroidism and approximately 17 progressor patients) is reported in the paper.

General findings and caveats noted by the study authors: A model built on a 13 V-J signature distinguished ophthalmopathy from stable hyperthyroidism, reaching roughly 88% sensitivity and under 84% specificity in cross-validation and 80%/75% in testing. Sample size was not statistically predetermined, and investigators were not blinded to group allocation. Most expanded thyroid clonotypes (frequency above 0.001) were also detected in blood, suggesting blood repertoires may reflect thyroid immune responses. In validation, progression to ophthalmopathy was predicted by the model with more than 65% sensitivity and around 76% specificity, a median of about 6 months before onset.

The TCR beta CDR3 regions were amplified from the RNA transcripts. A first-round RT-PCR of the TCR CDR3 used the HTBI primer set with the Qiagen OneStep RT-PCR kit. Libraries were constructed in a second round of multiplex PCR, after which size selection and purification were performed. Sequencing of the libraries was done on an Illumina HiSeq2000 using paired-end 100 bp reads. Turning to the authors' computational methods: SOAPnuke was used to process the raw data, removing reads that contained adapters or uncalled bases, had a mean Phred below 15, or lacked an exact match to the constant primer or identifier. High-quality paired reads were merged using COPE v1.2.5, and each unique nucleotide sequence was defined as a clonotype. MiTCR v1.1 was used to align the clonotypes against IMGT TRBV, TRBD and TRBJ reference segments. Analysis was restricted to V-J combinations with a frequency above 0.0001, which covered 99.2% of repertoires. A TCS score was defined as the ratio between F50 (clonal expansion) and ExV (chaos), using BLOSUM62-based TCRdist between CDR3 peptides within each V-J. Welch's t-statistics and random forest reduced roughly 540 V-J features to about 13, which were used in a naive Bayes classifier (R e1071). TCRdb reanalyzed the raw reads on its own, using fastp at Q25 for trimming and MiXCR for clone calling, and kept in-frame beta chains. Every distinct CDR3 protein forms one entry, paired with its most common genes and DNA. TCRdb's processing, not the authors' own work, is the source of the V and J calls. The sample table contains 400,000 to 550,000 distinct CDR3 sequences; only one count was recorded for approximately 14% of them. Over 15% of the sample belongs to the ten largest clones.

CDR1 and CDR2, looked up from the germline V gene (reference sequence), are DFQATT and SNEGSKA. V lost 6 bases and J lost 8 bases, and the count of bases not matched to a germline gene is 4. Taken from cysteine to phenylalanine, the CDR3 has 11 residues. Only CDR3 DNA remains: 33 bases, in frame from the first base. Graves' hyperthyroidism was defined as stable when no progression to ophthalmopathy occurred over 18 months of follow-up. Hyperthyroidism patients were newly diagnosed, with disease duration under 2 months, and aged 18 to 65 years. Any patient with an uncontrolled infection, another autoimmune disease, pregnancy or lactation was excluded. Diagnoses were established on the basis of clinical symptoms, serum thyroxine and TRAb, thyroid ultrasound, and orbital computed tomography. PBMCs were isolated from about 9.2 ml of fresh peripheral blood by Ficoll-Paque density gradient centrifugation. Total RNA was extracted with Trizol reagent, and quality was checked on an Agilent 2100 Bioanalyzer.

This clonotype has a handful of counts. Its antigen specificity is not known. Qualities for individual bases were not recorded, and no much larger clone is one base off. The chain is encoded by TRBV20-1 joined to TRBJ2-7, and TRBD1 aligns with 10 junction nucleotides. This TCR was recovered from a woman aged 18-30 years with Graves' hyperthyroidism. What was sequenced was blood. The CDR3 corresponds to CSAGTGEKQYF. The DNA sequence is as follows: TGCAGTGCGGGGACAGGGGAGAAGCAGTACTTC.